This TCR beta chain stems from a study of blood T cell repertoires in COVID-19 (TCRdb year 2020). In the study overall: Collaborator samples came from the United States, Italy and Spain and covered acute and convalescent phases of COVID-19. The repertoires were made available in a free public database intended to serve as a resource for research on the immune response to SARS-CoV-2. The sample metadata nearly always contained a de-identified subject ID, COVID-19 status, age in years and sex. The dataset comprised deeply sampled blood TCRbeta repertoires from subjects exposed to, actively infected with, or recovered from COVID-19. Where HLA class I and class II types were available, the types were taken from metadata supplied by the sample provider, not from assay-based typing. The material from the prospective study consisted of cDNA or gDNA derived from T cells, B-cell-depleted T cells, or PBMCs. Samples came from the ongoing ImmuneRACE study (first 160 participants) plus 1,254 subjects from 6 global collaborators. Results and caveats for the whole study, not just this receptor: Clinical and demographic metadata were provided uncurated, with the amount varying by source and participant.

Each collaborating institution followed its own protocols to collect whole blood in K2EDTA tubes. For TCRbeta analysis, collaborator samples were shipped as frozen whole blood, as isolated PBMCs, or as DNA extracted from either sample type. With regard to this clone: Its antigen target is currently unknown. No per-base quality is available; no much larger clone lies one base away.

The germline V gene (reference sequence) yields LGHDT for CDR1 and YNNKEL for CDR2. From the cysteine through the phenylalanine, the CDR3 covers 14 amino acids. Only the CDR3 portion is preserved as DNA: 42 bases, with reading frame beginning at the first base. Trimming at the junction amounts to 0 bases on V and 7 bases on J, and the germline ends lie 7 bases apart. TCRbeta CDR3 regions were amplified from genomic DNA by means of the immunoSEQ Assay, a bias-controlled multiplex PCR. Turning to the authors' computational methods: Nucleated cell counts per sample were estimated from amplification of reference gene primers within the assay. Sequence reads were collapsed and filtered to measure the absolute abundance of every unique TCRbeta CDR3 rearrangement. For each sample, productive Simpson clonality was calculated by taking the square root of Simpson's diversity index across productive rearrangements. TCRdb retrieved this table from immuneACCESS and kept in-frame rearrangements only. Not all clones are present; in checked studies, unresolved V genes account for under half, and no reason is known for the remainder. V and J calls plus clone size are reproduced from that table; the DNA served to infer D and trimming. The sample data list 90,000 to 120,000 clones, and 65% to 80% of these were observed just once. The ten largest clones take up around 4.4% of the sample.

The sequence is built from TRBV3-1 (or the pseudogene TRBV3-2) and TRBJ1-6, with the D gene too uncertain to name. Sequencing was carried out using peripheral blood. The TCR was taken from a man between 65 and 85 years old with acute or convalescent COVID-19. The CDR3 region has the sequence CASSQDIGNSPLHF. The DNA sequence is TGTGCCAGCAGCCAAGATATCGGGAATTCACCCCTCCACTTT.